A selection of T cell receptor beta chains follows, all from one sample in a study of blood T cell repertoires in COVID-19. Sequencing was performed with immunoSEQ multiplex PCR; in TCRdb, only in-frame clones are kept and a portion is missing. The table lists some 150,000 clones, roughly 88% of them singletons. What was sequenced was peripheral blood. The receptors were gathered from a man aged 55 to 70 with COVID-19, enrolled during active disease. CDR3s include the opening cysteine and the closing phenylalanine or tryptophan. A D gene is named only where the DNA matches it firmly. Clone size appears in some rows only: once, few, many, or a class for an expanded clone.

TRBD1	TRBV29-1	NA	TRBJ2-5	TGCAGCGTGACAGGGGGCGAAGAGACCCAGTACTTC	CSVTGGEETQYF
NA	TRBV5-1	NA	TRBJ1-4	TGCGCCAGCAGCCCAGGGTCTACTAATGAAAAACTGTTTTTT	CASSPGSTNEKLFF
NA	TRBV15	NA	TRBJ2-7	TGTGCCACCAGCCAGGGCCGCTCCTACGAGCAGTACTTC	CATSQGRSYEQYF
NA	TRBV2	NA	TRBJ1-6	TGTGCCAGCAGTGATCAGGGGCCCTATAATTCACCCCTCCACTTT	CASSDQGPYNSPLHF
NA	TRBV27	NA	TRBJ1-4	TGTGCCAGCAGTTTAATGTGGACTGGGTCAACTAATGAAAAACTGTTTTTT	CASSLMWTGSTNEKLFF
TRBD2	TRBV5-4	once	TRBJ2-1	TGTGCCAGCAGCGGGGGGGGACTCCCGGCCCCCTACAATGAGCAGTTCTTC	CASSGGGLPAPYNEQFF
NA	TRBV6-6	NA	TRBJ2-1	TGTGCCAGCAGATTATACAATGAGCAGTTCTTC	CASRLYNEQFF
NA	TRBV6-2/TRBV6-3	NA	TRBJ1-5	TGTGCCAGCAGTTACGGGGGCACTGGTCAGCCCCAGCATTTT	CASSYGGTGQPQHF
TRBD1	TRBV19	NA	TRBJ1-1	TGTGCCAGTAGGCCGACAGGGGATACGAACACTGAAGCTTTCTTT	CASRPTGDTNTEAFF
NA	TRBV7-9	few	TRBJ1-6	TGTGCCAGCAGTCGCACCACAAACAGGGTCGGTAATTCACCCCTCCACTTT	CASSRTTNRVGNSPLHF
NA	TRBV25-1	NA	TRBJ1-4	TGTGCCAGCAGCCCTCAGGACGGGATACGGACTAATGAAAAACTGTTTTTT	CASSPQDGIRTNEKLFF
NA	TRBV5-6	NA	TRBJ1-2	TGTGCCAGCAGACCTGGACAGATAAACTATGGCTACACCTTC	CASRPGQINYGYTF
NA	TRBV29-1	NA	TRBJ1-3	TGCAGCGTACAGGGAGCGGCTGGAAACACCATATATTTT	CSVQGAAGNTIYF
NA	TRBV27	NA	TRBJ1-3	TGTGCCAGCAGTTTCACCGGTGGAAACACCATATATTTT	CASSFTGGNTIYF
TRBD2	TRBV5-1	NA	TRBJ2-3	TGCGCCAGCAGCCCCCGTCGGACTAGCGGGGGGGCCTCGTCAGATACGCAGTATTTT	CASSPRRTSGGASSDTQYF
TRBD2	TRBV19	NA	TRBJ2-1	TGTGCCAGTAGTATAAAGACCCTAGCGGATGGGAGGAATGAGCAGTTCTTC	CASSIKTLADGRNEQFF
NA	TRBV6-6	NA	TRBJ1-2	TGTGCCAGCAGGCCTGGACAGCCTAACTATGGCTACACCTTC	CASRPGQPNYGYTF
NA	TRBV28	NA	TRBJ1-1	TGTGCCAGCATCCCCACGGGAAGGGTTGCAAACGTGGACACTGAAGCTTTCTTT	CASIPTGRVANVDTEAFF
TRBD1	TRBV7-6	NA	TRBJ2-2	TGTGCCAGCAGCTTCCGGACAGGTTCCGACACCGGGGAGCTGTTTTTT	CASSFRTGSDTGELFF
NA	TRBV30	NA	TRBJ1-6	TGTGCCTGGAGTGTATCGGGGAGCTCCTATAATTCACCCCTCCACTTT	CAWSVSGSSYNSPLHF
TRBD1	TRBV6-1	NA	TRBJ1-1	TGTGCCAGCAGTGATAGGGCAGGGGGCTCGTATACTGAAGCTTTCTTT	CASSDRAGGSYTEAFF
TRBD1	TRBV6-1	NA	TRBJ1-1	TGTGCCAGCAGTGAAAGACAGGGGACTGAAGCTTTCTTT	CASSERQGTEAFF
NA	TRBV5-6	NA	TRBJ1-4	TGTGCCAGCAGCTGGGGAGTGAGCGAAAAACTGTTTTTT	CASSWGVSEKLFF
NA	TRBV27	NA	TRBJ1-1	TGTGCCAGCAGTTTAATCCGGGGGAACACTGAAGCTTTCTTT	CASSLIRGNTEAFF
TRBD1	TRBV13	NA	TRBJ1-1	TGTGCCAGCAGCCCTTACAGGGGTACTGAAGCTTTCTTT	CASSPYRGTEAFF
TRBD2	TRBV5-4	NA	TRBJ2-3	TGTGCCAGCAGCTTGGGGTTGGGGGGGGACACAGATACGCAGTATTTT	CASSLGLGGDTDTQYF
NA	TRBV27	NA	TRBJ1-3	TGTGCCAGCAGTTTTCGGACACCCTGGACTGGAAACACCATATATTTT	CASSFRTPWTGNTIYF
TRBD2	TRBV11-3	NA	TRBJ2-2	TGTGCCAGCAGCCCGGGACTAGGATACACCGGGGAGCTGTTTTTT	CASSPGLGYTGELFF
NA	TRBV6-1	NA	TRBJ1-1	TGTGCCAGCAGTGAAGATGTTGGGCGGGGGACCTTGCGGACTGAAGCTTTCTTT	CASSEDVGRGTLRTEAFF
TRBD1	TRBV6-4	few	TRBJ1-2	TGTGCCAGCAGTGACCCCGACAGGGGGTTTGGCTACACCTTC	CASSDPDRGFGYTF
NA	TRBV3-1/TRBV3-2	once	TRBJ1-3	TGTGCCAGCAGCCAAGTCTCGACAGCCACTGGAAACACCATATATTTT	CASSQVSTATGNTIYF
TRBD1	TRBV6-1	NA	TRBJ1-1	TGTGCCAGCAGTGAACCCCCCCCTGGACAGGGGCTGGCTTTCTTT	CASSEPPPGQGLAFF
NA	TRBV28	NA	TRBJ2-7	TGTGCCAGCAGCAACCCCGCGGGCAAATTATACGAGCAGTACTTC	CASSNPAGKLYEQYF
NA	TRBV6-2/TRBV6-3	once	TRBJ2-5	TGTGCCAGCAGTTTAGTCGAGACCCAGTACTTC	CASSLVETQYF
NA	TRBV29-1	NA	TRBJ2-3	TGCAGCGTGCGAATAACAGGGAGTCTTACCACAGATACGCAGTATTTT	CSVRITGSLTTDTQYF